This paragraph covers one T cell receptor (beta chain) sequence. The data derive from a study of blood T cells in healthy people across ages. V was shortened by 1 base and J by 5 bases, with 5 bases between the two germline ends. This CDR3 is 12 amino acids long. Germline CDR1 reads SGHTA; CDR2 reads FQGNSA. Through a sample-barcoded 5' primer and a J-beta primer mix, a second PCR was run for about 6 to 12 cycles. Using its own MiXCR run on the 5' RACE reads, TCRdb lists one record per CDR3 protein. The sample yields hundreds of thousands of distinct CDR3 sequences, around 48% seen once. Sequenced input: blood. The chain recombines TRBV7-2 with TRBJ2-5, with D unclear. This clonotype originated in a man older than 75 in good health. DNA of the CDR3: TGTGCCAGCAGCTTAGTAACTGAGACCCAGTACTTC. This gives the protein CASSLVTETQYF.